The sequence of this T cell receptor beta chain was determined in a study of CD8+ T cells in alopecia areata. The wider study: Treated patients swallowed 5 to 10 mg of oral tofacitinib twice daily. Patients in the study were on tofacitinib for 6 to 18 months, then off it for 6 months. Study-level findings and limits: For baseline CD8+ expansion, any link to response stays uncertain with one nonresponder. Numerous expanded lesional clones remained in scalp and blood during tofacitinib.

Extraction and reverse transcription of RNA yielded cDNA as the sequencing template. Data came from immunoSEQ multiplex PCR; TCRdb stores just in-frame clones and leaves some out. The profile shows around 150,000 clones, about four fifths of them singletons. In the case of this clone: What it binds is not known.

With V trimmed by 5 bases and J by 0 bases, 1 base remained unmatched. The germline V gene encodes CDR1 SGDLS and CDR2 YYNGEE. The CDR3 runs to 14 residues. Treatment of the sample: oral pan-JAK inhibitor, 5-10 mg twice daily. The rearrangement joins TRBV9 to TRBJ2-3; 9 bases are shared with TRBD2. The TCR sequence derives from a human donor with alopecia areata. This material consisted of CD8+ T cells sorted from blood, taken at week 4, from a patient treated with tofacitinib. The CDR3 loop reads CASSTSGSTDTQYF. CDR3 in DNA: TGTGCCAGCAGTACTAGCGGGAGCACAGATACGCAGTATTTT.